This entry features one T cell receptor beta chain sequence. This record belongs to a study of blood T cell repertoires in COVID-19. Looking at the study overall: Acute and convalescent COVID-19 specimens originated in the United States, Italy and Spain. Sources were T cells, B-cell-depleted T cells, or PBMCs; the material itself was cDNA or gDNA.

Per the original methods: Amplification from reference gene primers served as the basis for estimated nucleated cell counts. The method was immunoSEQ multiplex PCR; TCRdb's version includes in-frame clones alone and lacks a portion of them. V and J calls and clone size follow that table, whereas D and trimming were derived from the DNA. Seen here are about 68,000 clones, roughly 84% observed once, and the top ten hold 8.5% to 10%. V was cut by 2 bases and J by 6 bases, with 13 bases left in between. The CDR3 consists of 13 residues. Germline CDR1 and CDR2: GTSNPN and SVGIG (reference sequence). This chain joins TRBV30 and TRBJ1-2; D is uncertain. The sequencing sample was made of peripheral blood. The sequence was obtained from a man aged 50 to 60 with active COVID-19. CDR3 in amino acids: CAWSLVYGDGYTF. In DNA form, the CDR3 reads TGTGCCTGGAGTTTGGTGTACGGGGATGGCTACACCTTC. The full variable domain, rest sourced from reference TRBV30 and TRBJ1-2, is SQTIHQWPATLVQPVGSPLSLECTVEGTSNPNLYWYRQAAGRGLQLLFYSVGIGQISSEVPQNLSASRPQDRQFILSSKKLLLSDSGFYLCAWSLVYGDGYTFGSGTRLTVV.